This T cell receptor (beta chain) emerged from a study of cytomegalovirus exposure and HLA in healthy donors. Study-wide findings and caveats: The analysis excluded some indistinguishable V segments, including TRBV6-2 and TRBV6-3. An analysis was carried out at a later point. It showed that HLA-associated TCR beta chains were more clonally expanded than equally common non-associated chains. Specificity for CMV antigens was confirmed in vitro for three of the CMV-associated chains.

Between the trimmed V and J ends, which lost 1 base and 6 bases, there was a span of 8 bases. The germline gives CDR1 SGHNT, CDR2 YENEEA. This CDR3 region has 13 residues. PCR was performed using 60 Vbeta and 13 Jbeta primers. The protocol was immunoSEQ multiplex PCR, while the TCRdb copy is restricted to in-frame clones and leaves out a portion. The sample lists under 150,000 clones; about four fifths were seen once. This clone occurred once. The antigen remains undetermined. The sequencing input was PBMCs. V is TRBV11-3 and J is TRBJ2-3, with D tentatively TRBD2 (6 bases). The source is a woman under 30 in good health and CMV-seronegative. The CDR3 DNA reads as TGTGCCAGCAGCTTAGTGGCGGGGGATACGCAGTATTTT. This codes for CASSLVAGDTQYF.